One and the same sample provided the 26 T cell receptor beta chains below, sequenced in a study of blood T cell repertoires in COVID-19. Clones were sequenced by immunoSEQ multiplex PCR, and TCRdb holds only the in-frame ones, with some missing. Here the sample spans 200,000 to 300,000 clones, roughly 85% being singletons. The sequenced material came from PBMCs or T cells enriched from blood (not recorded which). The receptors originated from a woman between 50 and 59 years old with acute COVID-19.

V usage is TRBV7-6 and J usage is TRBJ1-1, with unresolved D. The V gene's germline CDR1 is SGHVS and CDR2 FNYEAQ. CDR3 length: 15 amino acids. V lost 1 base and J 2 bases, leaving 11 bases between the germline ends. The CDR3 sequence: CASSLGQVFNTEAFF. CDR3 nucleotides: TGTGCCAGCAGCTTAGGCCAGGTTTTCAACACTGAAGCTTTCTTT. The full variable domain, completed using reference TRBV7-6 and TRBJ1-1, is GAGVSQSPRYKVTKRGQDVALRCDPISGHVSLYWYRQALGQGPEFLTYFNYEAQQDKSGLPNDRFSAERPEGSISTLTIQRTEQRDSAMYRCASSLGQVFNTEAFFGQGTRLTVV.

This chain uses TRBV14 with TRBJ2-1; unclear D gene. The germline V and J ends were trimmed by 4 bases and 6 bases, with 10 bases remaining between them. CDR3 size: 13 residues. Germline V CDR1 and CDR2: SGHDN, FVKESK. This CDR3 reads CASSPINSNEQFF. DNA of the CDR3: TGTGCCAGCAGCCCCATAAATAGCAATGAGCAGTTCTTC. The variable domain in full, with the rest retrieved from reference TRBV14 and TRBJ2-1, is EAGVTQFPSHSVIEKGQTVTLRCDPISGHDNLYWYRRVMGKEIKFLLHFVKESKQDESGMPNNRFLAERTGGTYSTLKVQPAELEDSGVYFCASSPINSNEQFFGPGTRLTVL.

The J gene is TRBJ1-1, the V gene TRBV2; 8 bases fit TRBD1. Germline CDR1 reads SNHLY; CDR2 reads FYNNEI. There are 15 residues in the CDR3. The junction had 10 bases not matched to a gene; V was cut back by 6 bases and J by 4 bases. CDR3 sequence (DNA): TGTGCCAGCAGCGCCGCGGGACAGGCTCGCACTGAAGCTTTCTTT. It is translated as CASSAAGQARTEAFF.

This sequence joins TRBV19 and TRBJ1-4; D may be TRBD1 (6 bases). V was trimmed by 5 bases and J by 3 bases, leaving 10 bases between them. The length of the CDR3 is 14 residues. Germline assignment: CDR1 LNHDA and CDR2 SQIVND (reference sequence). The CDR3 protein is CASSSQGSNEKLFF. DNA for the CDR3: TGTGCCAGTAGTTCACAGGGTTCTAATGAAAAACTGTTTTTT.

As DNA, the CDR3 is TGTGCCAGCAGCGTAGGGCAGGTATACGAGCAGTACTTC. Residues: CASSVGQVYEQYF. The chain combines TRBV9 with TRBJ2-7; the D is unclear. With 0 bases removed from V and 4 bases from J, the gap between germline ends came to 8 bases. The V gene's germline CDR1 is SGDLS and CDR2 YYNGEE. This CDR3 has 13 amino acids.

V usage is TRBV30 and J usage is TRBJ2-3; a weak D match, TRBD1 (5 bases). CDR3 length equals 14 residues. Germline V gene sequence: CDR1 GTSNPN, CDR2 SVGIG (reference sequence). V was trimmed by 5 bases and J by 2 bases, leaving 14 bases between them. The CDR3 DNA follows: TGTGCCTGGTCTCAGGGTTGGAACACAGATACGCAGTATTTT. Translation: CAWSQGWNTDTQYF.

The chain has TRBV30 and TRBJ2-4, with TRBD1 identical over 12 bases. J gave up 7 bases and V 1 base, and 2 bases lay outside the gene matches. Per the germline V gene, CDR1 is GTSNPN and CDR2 is SVGIG (reference sequence). The CDR3 is made up of 14 amino acids. DNA of the CDR3: TGTGCCTGGAGTGCGGGACAGGGGGCTAACATTCAGTACTTC. Encoded protein: CAWSAGQGANIQYF.

CDR3 loop: CASSIRGIPGNTIYF. The DNA of the CDR3 is TGTGCCAGTAGTATTCGGGGTATTCCTGGAAACACCATATATTTT. The genes are TRBV19 and TRBJ1-3; D not certain. Trimming removed 3 bases at V and 2 bases at J, with 11 bases between. Germline loops: CDR1 LNHDA, CDR2 SQIVND (reference sequence). The CDR3 spans 15 residues.

In its sample, this clone was seen once. V is TRBV19 and J is TRBJ1-6, with D maybe TRBD1 (6 bases). V was clipped by 7 bases and J by 6 bases, with 16 bases between them. The CDR3 has 15 residues. The germline V gene encodes CDR1 LNHDA and CDR2 SQIVND (reference sequence). The DNA for the CDR3 is TGTGCCAGTACCGCAGACAGGTCGCGTAATTCACCCCTCCACTTT. Its protein is CASTADRSRNSPLHF.

This clone was seen a few times. The chain joins TRBV6-2 or TRBV6-3 to TRBJ2-7; a weak D match, TRBD1 (5 bases). This CDR3 has 16 amino acids. Germline CDR1 MNHEY, CDR2 SVGEGT. Trimming shortened V by 2 bases and J by 3 bases, and 17 bases separated the two germline ends. Here the CDR3 reads CASSYERTQTNYEQYF. In nucleotides, the CDR3 is TGTGCCAGCAGTTACGAGAGGACACAGACCAACTACGAGCAGTACTTC.

This clone was found once. The chain couples TRBV7-6 to TRBJ1-3; D gene ambiguous. CDR3 length equals 18 residues. The V end was cut by 0 bases, the J end by 0 bases, with 15 bases between. Germline lookup yields CDR1 SGHVS and CDR2 FNYEAQ. In nucleotides, the CDR3 is TGTGCCAGCAGCTTAGCCTCCCGGGATTTAAGCTCTGGAAACACCATATATTTT. This sequence encodes CASSLASRDLSSGNTIYF. Using reference TRBV7-6 and TRBJ1-3 for the parts outside the CDR3, the full variable domain is GAGVSQSPRYKVTKRGQDVALRCDPISGHVSLYWYRQALGQGPEFLTYFNYEAQQDKSGLPNDRFSAERPEGSISTLTIQRTEQRDSAMYRCASSLASRDLSSGNTIYFGEGSWLTVV.

The chain has TRBV7-5 and TRBJ2-2; whether TRBD2, the table's D call, matches the DNA was not checked. TRBV7-5 constitutes a pseudogene. This CDR3 is built from 14 residues. The CDR3 here is CARSLGGFSGELFF. For the CDR3, the DNA is TGTGCCAGAAGCTTAGGAGGCTTTTCCGGGGAGCTGTTTTTT.

The CDR3 DNA follows: TGTGCCAGCAGTGAACCCAGCGGGGGGAAAAACACCGGGGAGCTGTTTTTT. Amino acid sequence: CASSEPSGGKNTGELFF. This chain links TRBV2 with TRBJ2-2, with TRBD2 matching over 9 bases. Trimming removed 2 bases from V and 2 bases from J; junction bases left unmatched: 6. The CDR3 is made up of 17 amino acids. The germline V gene has CDR1 SNHLY and CDR2 FYNNEI.

V gene TRBV19 combines with J gene TRBJ1-6; D gene uncertain. The V end was cut by 5 bases, the J end by 0 bases, with 11 bases between. CDR3 length: 16 amino acids. Germline assignment: CDR1 LNHDA and CDR2 SQIVND (reference sequence). The CDR3 is CASSAWESSYNSPLHF. CDR3 nucleotide sequence: TGTGCCAGTAGTGCCTGGGAGAGCTCCTATAATTCACCCCTCCACTTT.

This clone came up once. This chain connects TRBV6-5 to TRBJ1-3, with D possibly being TRBD1 (5 bases). The CDR3 has 15 amino acids. V was shortened by 4 bases and J by 0 bases, with 10 bases between the two germline ends. Germline assignment: CDR1 MNHEY and CDR2 SVGAGI. This CDR3 is CASSSKQVSGNTIYF. In DNA form, the CDR3 reads TGTGCCAGCAGTTCCAAACAGGTCTCTGGAAACACCATATATTTT.

This rearrangement joins TRBV3-1 (or the pseudogene TRBV3-2) to TRBJ1-1; no clear D. With 3 bases removed from V and 8 bases from J, the gap between germline ends came to 7 bases. The germline gives CDR1 LGHDT, CDR2 YNNKEL (reference sequence). The CDR3 sequence is 11 residues long. The CDR3 DNA reads TGTGCCAGCAGCCAGGGAGTGGAAGCTTTCTTT. Its protein product is CASSQGVEAFF.

This sequence joins TRBV2 and TRBJ2-5; D call uncertain. Per germline, CDR1 SNHLY and CDR2 FYNNEI. The germline V and J ends were trimmed by 5 bases and 1 base, with 5 bases remaining between them. This CDR3 spans 12 amino acids. CDR3 sequence: CASSPVQETQYF. The CDR3 DNA follows: TGTGCCAGCAGTCCGGTCCAAGAGACCCAGTACTTC.

The chain joins TRBV6-2 or TRBV6-3 to TRBJ2-1; D not resolved. Germline loops: CDR1 MNHEY, CDR2 SVGEGT. V lost 2 bases, J lost 5 bases, and 7 bases lay in between. This CDR3 has 13 amino acids. This CDR3 is CASSYVRNNEQFF. In nucleotides, the CDR3 is TGTGCCAGCAGTTACGTGAGGAACAATGAGCAGTTCTTC.

The CDR3 DNA follows: TGTGCCAGCAGACAAAGGGGGCTCCAGGGCGAGCAGTACTTC. Amino acids: CASRQRGLQGEQYF. The chain carries TRBV3-1 (or the pseudogene TRBV3-2) and TRBJ2-7, with 7 bases identical to TRBD1. This CDR3 contains 14 residues. Looked up from germline, CDR1 is LGHDT and CDR2 is YNNKEL (reference sequence). After removal of 6 bases from V and 6 bases from J, the junction contained 11 bases not matched to a gene.

This sequence joins TRBV6-5 and TRBJ2-7, with a weak D call TRBD2 (6 bases). Germline lookup yields CDR1 MNHEY and CDR2 SVGAGI. The V end was cut by 2 bases, the J end by 3 bases, with 14 bases between. The CDR3 totals 15 residues. The DNA of the CDR3 is TGTGCCAGCAGTTACACCTGGGGAGGAGGCTACGAGCAGTACTTC. Its translation is CASSYTWGGGYEQYF.

The J gene is TRBJ2-1, the V gene TRBV5-1; maybe TRBD2 (6 bases). The germline V and J ends were trimmed by 1 base and 8 bases, with 13 bases remaining between them. The germline V gene has CDR1 SGHRS and CDR2 YFSETQ. The CDR3 is made up of 14 amino acids. The CDR3 DNA reads as TGCGCCAGCAGCTTGTGGATAGCGGCGGATGAGCAGTTCTTC. Protein sequence: CASSLWIAADEQFF.

The chain joins TRBV30 to TRBJ1-2, with D perhaps TRBD1 (6 bases). V was trimmed by 2 bases and J by 0 bases, leaving 13 bases between them. This CDR3 has 15 residues. CDR1 is GTSNPN, CDR2 SVGIG, per germline (reference sequence). CDR3 loop: CAWSTPGVPNYGYTF. CDR3 coding DNA: TGTGCCTGGAGTACCCCAGGGGTACCTAACTATGGCTACACCTTC. Full variable domain (rest looked up from reference TRBV30 and TRBJ1-2): SQTIHQWPATLVQPVGSPLSLECTVEGTSNPNLYWYRQAAGRGLQLLFYSVGIGQISSEVPQNLSASRPQDRQFILSSKKLLLSDSGFYLCAWSTPGVPNYGYTFGSGTRLTVV.

This chain links TRBV5-6 with TRBJ1-6; no reliable D call. V lost 0 bases and J lost 8, with 9 bases in between. This CDR3 contains 14 residues. Germline assignment: CDR1 SGHDT and CDR2 YYEEEE. CDR3 loop: CASSLDWRDSPLHF. The CDR3 nucleotides read TGTGCCAGCAGCTTGGACTGGAGGGATTCACCCCTCCACTTT. Variable domain in full (rest from reference TRBV5-6 and TRBJ1-6): DAGVTQSPTHLIKTRGQQVTLRCSPKSGHDTVSWYQQALGQGPQFIFQYYEEEERQRGNFPDRFSGHQFPNYSSELNVNALLLGDSALYLCASSLDWRDSPLHFGNGTRLTVT.

The table lists this clone with a count of one. The chain combines TRBV29-1 with TRBJ1-1; maybe TRBD1 (5 bases). CDR3 length: 13 residues. The germline V gene has CDR1 SQVTM and CDR2 ANQGSEA. The germline V and J ends were trimmed by 4 bases and 1 base, with 10 bases remaining between them. The CDR3 region is CSVVGQTNTEAFF. The CDR3 DNA is TGCAGCGTTGTGGGGCAGACGAACACTGAAGCTTTCTTT.

Comments on this clone: The sample has other DNA sequences that encode this CDR3 too. This chain links TRBV5-1 with TRBJ1-1; the D is unclear. The length of the CDR3 is 16 residues. The germline V gene encodes CDR1 SGHRS and CDR2 YFSETQ. Trimming left V 0 bases short and J 1 base short, with 13 bases between. CDR3 nucleotides: TGCGCCAGCAGCTTGGCCCGCGGGGTGGGGAACACTGAAGCTTTCTTT. As protein: CASSLARGVGNTEAFF.

This clone was seen only a few times. V is TRBV4-3 and J is TRBJ1-2, with D uncertain. The germline gives CDR1 LGHNA, CDR2 YSLEER. The V gene lost 4 bases and the J gene lost 0 bases, with 21 bases spanning the gap. This CDR3 has 18 residues. Here the CDR3 reads CASSLNLNKGVTNYGYTF. The CDR3 bases are TGCGCCAGCAGCCTCAATCTTAATAAAGGAGTTACTAACTATGGCTACACCTTC.